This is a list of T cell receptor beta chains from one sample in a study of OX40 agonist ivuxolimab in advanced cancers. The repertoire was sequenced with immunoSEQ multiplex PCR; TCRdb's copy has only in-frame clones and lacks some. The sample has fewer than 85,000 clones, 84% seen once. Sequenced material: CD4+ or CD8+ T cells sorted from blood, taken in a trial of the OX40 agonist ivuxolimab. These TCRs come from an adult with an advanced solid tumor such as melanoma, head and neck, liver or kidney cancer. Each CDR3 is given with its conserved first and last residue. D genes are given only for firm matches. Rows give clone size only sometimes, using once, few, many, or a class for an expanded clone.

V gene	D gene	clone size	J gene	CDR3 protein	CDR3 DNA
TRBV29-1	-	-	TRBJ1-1	CSVEEGLNTEAFF	TGCAGCGTTGAAGAAGGGTTGAACACTGAAGCTTTCTTT
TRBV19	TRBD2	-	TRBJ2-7	CASSIGGAGGAYEQYF	TGTGCCAGTAGTATAGGGGGAGCGGGAGGCGCCTACGAGCAGTACTTC
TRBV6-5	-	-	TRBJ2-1	CASSYSVQGSGNEQFF	TGTGCCAGCAGTTACTCGGTTCAGGGTTCTGGCAATGAGCAGTTCTTC
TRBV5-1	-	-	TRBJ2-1	CASSFTKAPGSTNEQFF	TGCGCCAGCAGCTTTACTAAAGCGCCGGGCTCGACTAATGAGCAGTTCTTC
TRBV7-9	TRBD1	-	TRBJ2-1	CASSLSGQGRFF	TGTGCCAGCAGCTTATCAGGACAGGGTAGGTTCTTC
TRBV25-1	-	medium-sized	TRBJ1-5	CASSGGENQPQHF	TGTGCCAGCAGTGGAGGGGAAAATCAGCCCCAGCATTTT
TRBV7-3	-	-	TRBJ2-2	CASSLNMDTGELFF	TGTGCCAGCAGCTTAAACATGGACACCGGGGAGCTGTTTTTT
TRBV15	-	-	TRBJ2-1	CATSSGGGGSYNEQFF	TGTGCCACCAGCAGCGGCGGTGGGGGCTCCTACAATGAGCAGTTCTTC
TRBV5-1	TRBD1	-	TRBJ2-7	CASSQGQGVSYEQYF	TGCGCCAGCAGCCAAGGACAGGGAGTCTCTTACGAGCAGTACTTC
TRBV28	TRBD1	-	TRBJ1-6	CASSFPGTGNSPLHF	TGTGCCAGCAGTTTCCCCGGGACAGGGAATTCACCCCTCCACTTT
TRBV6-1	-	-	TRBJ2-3	CASSDRSSTDTQYF	TGTGCCAGCAGTGACAGGTCTAGCACAGATACGCAGTATTTT
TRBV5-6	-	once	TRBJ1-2	CASSLVDRLEGGYTF	TGTGCCAGCAGCTTGGTTGACAGGCTGGAAGGGGGCTACACCTTC
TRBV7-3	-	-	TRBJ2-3	CASSLSPSTDTQYF	TGTGCCAGCAGCTTATCTCCCAGCACAGATACGCAGTATTTT
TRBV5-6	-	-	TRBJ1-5	CASSLAGSNQPQHF	TGTGCCAGCAGCTTGGCTGGTAGCAATCAGCCCCAGCATTTT
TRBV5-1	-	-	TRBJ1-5	CASSLVGEGQPQHF	TGCGCCAGCAGCTTGGTCGGGGAGGGTCAGCCCCAGCATTTT
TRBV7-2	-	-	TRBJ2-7	CASRTGSSSHEQYF	TGTGCCAGCAGAACAGGGTCTTCAAGCCACGAGCAGTACTTC
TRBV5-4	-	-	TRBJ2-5	CASSFGGGETQYF	TGTGCCAGCAGCTTTGGGGGGGGCGAGACCCAGTACTTC
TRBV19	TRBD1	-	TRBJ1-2	CASSRGDRINGYTF	TGTGCCAGTAGTAGAGGGGACAGGATCAATGGCTACACCTTC
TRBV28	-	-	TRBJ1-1	CASSLRRGARAFF	TGTGCCAGCAGTTTGCGTAGGGGGGCGCGGGCTTTCTTT
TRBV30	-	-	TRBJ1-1	CAWSATAGVRAFF	TGTGCCTGGAGTGCAACGGCAGGGGTGAGAGCTTTCTTT
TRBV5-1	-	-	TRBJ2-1	CASSRLVGANEQFF	TGCGCCAGCAGCCGGTTGGTAGGGGCCAATGAGCAGTTCTTC
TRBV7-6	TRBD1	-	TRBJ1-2	CASSLMTGNYGYTF	TGTGCCAGCAGCTTAATGACAGGGAACTATGGCTACACCTTC
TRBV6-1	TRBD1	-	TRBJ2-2	CASSADRGTGELFF	TGTGCCAGCAGTGCGGACAGGGGCACCGGGGAGCTGTTTTTT
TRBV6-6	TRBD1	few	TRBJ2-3	CASSFTGGGTDTQYF	TGTGCCAGCAGCTTTACAGGGGGTGGCACAGATACGCAGTATTTT
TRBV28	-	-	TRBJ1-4	CASSWGATNEKLFF	TGTGCCAGCAGTTGGGGGGCAACTAATGAAAAACTGTTTTTT
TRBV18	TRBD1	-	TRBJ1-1	CASSPRDRGVTEAFF	TGTGCCAGCTCACCCCGTGACAGGGGGGTGACTGAAGCTTTCTTT
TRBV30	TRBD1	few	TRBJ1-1	CAWSVRGTANTEAFF	TGTGCCTGGAGTGTACGGGGGACAGCTAACACTGAAGCTTTCTTT
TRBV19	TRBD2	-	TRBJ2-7	CATSMIAGASYEQYF	TGTGCCACTTCTATGATAGCGGGGGCATCCTACGAGCAGTACTTC
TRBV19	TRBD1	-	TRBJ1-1	CASSITGGGTEAFF	TGTGCCAGTAGTATTACAGGGGGCGGCACTGAAGCTTTCTTT
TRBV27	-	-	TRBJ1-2	CASTPRKDYGYTF	TGTGCCAGCACCCCCAGAAAGGACTATGGCTACACCTTC
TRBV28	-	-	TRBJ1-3	CASSKPLSGNTIYF	TGTGCCAGCAGTAAGCCCCTCTCTGGAAACACCATATATTTT
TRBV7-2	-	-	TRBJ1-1	CASSTGLQNTEAFF	TGTGCCAGCAGCACGGGACTTCAGAACACTGAAGCTTTCTTT
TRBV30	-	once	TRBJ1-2	CAWSVLGARWGYTF	TGTGCCTGGAGTGTACTAGGGGCCAGATGGGGCTACACCTTC
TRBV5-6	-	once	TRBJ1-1	CASSLPGINSNTEAFF	TGTGCCAGCAGCTTACCAGGCATTAATTCGAACACTGAAGCTTTCTTT
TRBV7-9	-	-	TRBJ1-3	CASSSGLFHSGNTIYF	TGTGCCAGCAGCTCCGGACTCTTTCACTCTGGAAACACCATATATTTT
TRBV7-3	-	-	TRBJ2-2	CASSPGTANTGELFF	TGTGCCAGCAGCCCCGGGACGGCGAACACCGGGGAGCTGTTTTTT
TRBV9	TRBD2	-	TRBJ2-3	CASSVLAASTDTQYF	TGTGCCAGCAGCGTACTAGCGGCCAGCACAGATACGCAGTATTTT
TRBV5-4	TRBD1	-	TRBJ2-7	CASSLGPGQGRGEQYF	TGTGCCAGCAGCTTGGGGCCGGGACAGGGTCGTGGCGAGCAGTACTTC
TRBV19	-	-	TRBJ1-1	CASSAGSGTEAFF	TGTGCCAGTAGTGCGGGGTCAGGGACTGAAGCTTTCTTT
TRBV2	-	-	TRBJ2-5	CASSEGTTQETQYF	TGTGCCAGCAGTGAAGGGACAACCCAAGAGACCCAGTACTTC
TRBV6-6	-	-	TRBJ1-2	CASSYPAFFDGYTF	TGTGCCAGCAGTTACCCAGCCTTTTTTGATGGCTACACCTTC
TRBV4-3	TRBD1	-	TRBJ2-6	CASSQEGQASGANVLTF	TGCGCCAGCAGCCAAGAAGGACAGGCCTCTGGGGCCAACGTCCTGACTTTC
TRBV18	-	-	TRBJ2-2	CASSPPAGELFF	TGTGCCAGCTCACCACCGGCCGGGGAGCTGTTTTTT
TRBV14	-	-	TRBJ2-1	CASSQGNRERLILSSYNEQFF	TGTGCCAGCAGTCAAGGAAACAGGGAAAGGCTGATACTGAGCTCCTACAATGAGCAGTTCTTC
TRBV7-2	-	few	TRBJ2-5	CASSPAETQYF	TGTGCCAGCAGCCCAGCAGAGACCCAGTACTTC
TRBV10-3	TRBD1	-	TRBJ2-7	CAISETGGWGEQYF	TGTGCCATCAGTGAGACAGGGGGCTGGGGCGAGCAGTACTTC
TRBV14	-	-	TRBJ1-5	CASSQGRQPQHF	TGTGCCAGCAGCCAGGGACGTCAGCCCCAGCATTTT
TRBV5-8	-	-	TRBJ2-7	CASSPDSYEQYF	TGTGCCAGCAGCCCGGACAGCTACGAGCAGTACTTC